Listed below are T cell receptor beta chains from one sample, sequenced in a study of glioma-infiltrating T cells after dendritic cell vaccination. Measured with immunoSEQ multiplex PCR; TCRdb has only the in-frame clones, and not every one. The data contain fewer than 50,000 clones, approximately 84% of them singletons. The sequences come from blood, collected before dendritic cell vaccination. These receptors all come from a human donor with glioblastoma. Each CDR3 is given with its conserved first and last residue. D genes are given only for firm matches. Not all rows give a size; the values are once, few, many and, for expanded clones, a class.

V gene	J gene	D gene	clone size	CDR3 DNA	CDR3 protein
TRBV30	TRBJ1-1	.	.	TGTGCCTGGAGTGAAAAAAGGACAAGCGCTGAAGCTTTCTTT	CAWSEKRTSAEAFF
TRBV4-2	TRBJ1-1	.	.	TGTGCCAGCAGCTTAGCGGGGCTCGTTGTGGAAGCTTTCTTT	CASSLAGLVVEAFF
TRBV7-6	TRBJ2-2	TRBD2	.	TGTGCCAGCAGCCGCGGACTAGCGGGGGGCACCGGGGAGCTGTTTTTT	CASSRGLAGGTGELFF
TRBV7-9	TRBJ2-1	.	.	TGTGCCAGCAGCTTAGAAGGAAGGGGTATGAATGAGCAGTTCTTC	CASSLEGRGMNEQFF
TRBV15	TRBJ2-5	TRBD2	.	TGTGCCACCAGCATAGCGGGGGGTTGGGAGACCCAGTACTTC	CATSIAGGWETQYF
TRBV9	TRBJ2-7	TRBD1	few	TGTGCCAGCAGCGGTCGGACAGGCTACGAGCAGTACTTC	CASSGRTGYEQYF
TRBV19	TRBJ1-5	.	.	TGTGCCAGTAGCAGACCGGGACAAACTAATCAGCCCCAGCATTTT	CASSRPGQTNQPQHF
TRBV5-1	TRBJ2-2	.	once	TGCGCCAGCAGGTGGACAGCGAACACCGGGGAGCTGTTTTTT	CASRWTANTGELFF
TRBV7-2	TRBJ2-3	TRBD2	.	TGTGCCAGCAGCCCCTGGACTAGCGGCACAGATACGCAGTATTTT	CASSPWTSGTDTQYF
TRBV18	TRBJ1-2	.	.	TGTGCCAGCTCACCACCGGCCGGGGGGAGTGACTATGGCTACACCTTC	CASSPPAGGSDYGYTF
TRBV19	TRBJ1-4	.	.	TGTGCCAGTAGTCCCCCCCGTAATGAAAAACTGTTTTTT	CASSPPRNEKLFF
TRBV4-1	TRBJ1-2	TRBD1	.	TGCGCCAGCAGCCAAGACCCGGACAGGGTAGCTGGCTACACCTTC	CASSQDPDRVAGYTF
TRBV6-4	TRBJ2-1	TRBD1	.	TGTGCCAGCGAGGGGGCGCCTTACAATGAGCAGTTCTTC	CASEGAPYNEQFF
TRBV30	TRBJ2-3	.	.	TGTGCCTGGAGTGTCTCCCGGACACCAGATACGCAGTATTTT	CAWSVSRTPDTQYF
TRBV2	TRBJ2-7	.	.	TGTGCCAGCAGTTACTCAGCTGGGAGAAGATTCGAGCAGTACTTC	CASSYSAGRRFEQYF
TRBV7-2	TRBJ2-1	TRBD1	.	TGTGCCAGCAGCCCTGGGGCCGGACAGGGGCTCTTCTTC	CASSPGAGQGLFF
TRBV5-1	TRBJ2-3	.	.	TGCGCCAGCAGCTTTCAAGGACAGTCCAGCAATACGCAGTATTTT	CASSFQGQSSNTQYF
TRBV6-5	TRBJ2-5	.	.	TGTGCCAGCAGTTTGGAGCTAGCAGTAGGGACCCAGTACTTC	CASSLELAVGTQYF
TRBV7-2	TRBJ2-3	TRBD2	.	TGTGCCAGCCAGAACCGGGGGGGGCATCTTCCAGATACGCAGTATTTT	CASQNRGGHLPDTQYF
TRBV19	TRBJ2-7	.	.	TGTGCCAGTAGTATCGGGGTCGAGCAGTACTTC	CASSIGVEQYF
TRBV19	TRBJ1-5	.	.	TGTGCCAGTAGTATAGATGACAGGTCGGTTCAGCCCCAGCATTTT	CASSIDDRSVQPQHF
TRBV5-1	TRBJ1-3	TRBD1	.	TGCGCCAGCAGCCCATCGGGACAGGGGATCTCTGGAAACACCATATATTTT	CASSPSGQGISGNTIYF
TRBV9	TRBJ1-2	.	.	TGTGCCAGCAGCGTAGGCTCAGTTCTCTATGGCTACACCTTC	CASSVGSVLYGYTF
TRBV7-9	TRBJ2-1	TRBD1	.	TGTGCCAGCAGCTCCCTCGACAGGGGGAAGATATGGCAGTTCTTC	CASSSLDRGKIWQFF
TRBV21-1	TRBJ1-1	.	few	TGTGCCAGCAGCAACGTTCTACAGTTGAACACTGAAGCTTTCTTT	CASSNVLQLNTEAFF
TRBV27	TRBJ1-2	TRBD1	once	TGTGCCAGCAGTTCCTCTGGGACAGCTGGCTACACCTTC	CASSSSGTAGYTF
TRBV6-5	TRBJ1-6	TRBD1	.	TGTGCCATCGGGGATTACAGGGGGGGGAATTCACCCCTCCACTTT	CAIGDYRGGNSPLHF
TRBV11-2	TRBJ2-1	.	.	TGTGCCAGCAGCTTAGGCGCTAGCAGAGACAATGAGCAGTTCTTC	CASSLGASRDNEQFF
TRBV7-9	TRBJ1-1	.	.	TGTGCCAGCAGCCATAACGGGGGGGTCCGGGGTCCGCAAGAAGCTTTCTTT	CASSHNGGVRGPQEAFF
TRBV7-8	TRBJ1-1	.	.	TGTGCCAGCAGCAGACCCGAGGCGAACACTGAAGCTTTCTTT	CASSRPEANTEAFF
TRBV19	TRBJ1-6	.	.	TGTGCCAGTACAACCGGGACTAATGGTGCCTCACCCCTCCACTTT	CASTTGTNGASPLHF
TRBV6-1	TRBJ1-2	.	.	TGTGCCAGCAGATTAGCGGGCCCAGGGTTCTATGGCTACACCTTC	CASRLAGPGFYGYTF
TRBV19	TRBJ2-5	TRBD2	.	TGTGCCAGTAGCCGGTCTAGCGGTCAAGAGACCCAGTACTTC	CASSRSSGQETQYF
TRBV7-9	TRBJ2-5	TRBD2	.	TGTGCCAGCAGCCCGGGGACTAGGGGGGTTAAAGAGACCCAGTACTTC	CASSPGTRGVKETQYF
TRBV19	TRBJ1-6	.	.	TGTGCCAGTAGTTTGAGCTCCTATAATTCACCCCTCCACTTT	CASSLSSYNSPLHF
TRBV27	TRBJ1-1	.	.	TGTGCCAGCAGTTTATCAGGGGGCACTGAAGCTTTCTTT	CASSLSGGTEAFF
TRBV6-5	TRBJ1-5	.	once	TGTGCCAGCACTCCGGGTTTTAGTCAGCCCCAGCATTTT	CASTPGFSQPQHF
TRBV7-7	TRBJ2-1	TRBD2	.	TGTGCTAGCAGCCCTAGCGGGGGGGCGTGGGATGAGCAGTTCTTC	CASSPSGGAWDEQFF
TRBV11-3	TRBJ2-7	.	few	TGTGCCAGCAGCCGGCCCGGACTGTCCTACGAGCAGTACTTC	CASSRPGLSYEQYF
TRBV11-2	TRBJ2-7	TRBD2	.	TGTGCCAGCAGCCCGGGACTAGCGGGATTCTACGAGCAGTACTTC	CASSPGLAGFYEQYF
TRBV4-1	TRBJ1-6	TRBD1	.	TGCGCCAGCAGCGCACGGACAGGGGAAAGTTCACCCCTCCACTTT	CASSARTGESSPLHF
TRBV19	TRBJ2-7	.	.	TGTGCCACAACCCCGGGACTCGGCTACGAGCAGTACTTC	CATTPGLGYEQYF
TRBV5-4	TRBJ1-2	.	.	TGTGCCAGCAAACTCCAGGGGCGTCTCTATGGCTACACCTTC	CASKLQGRLYGYTF
TRBV7-9	TRBJ2-7	TRBD1	.	TGTGCCAGCAGTCTCGGAGGGACAGGGGGCCACGAGCAGTACTTC	CASSLGGTGGHEQYF
TRBV4-2	TRBJ2-5	TRBD2	few	TGTGCCAGCAGCCAAGGGACTAGCGGGGGGGCAGAGACCCAGTACTTC	CASSQGTSGGAETQYF
TRBV9	TRBJ2-5	.	.	TGTGCCAGCAGCGTAGCGTCCTTCGGAGAGACCCAGTACTTC	CASSVASFGETQYF
TRBV11-3	TRBJ1-1	.	few	TGTGCCAGCAGCTTACCCCGGAACACTGAAGCTTTCTTT	CASSLPRNTEAFF
TRBV6-1	TRBJ2-1	TRBD1	.	TGTGCCAGCAGTGCTCTGGGGACAGTGAACAATGAGCAGTTCTTC	CASSALGTVNNEQFF
TRBV7-3	TRBJ2-3	TRBD2	.	TGTGCCAGCAGCTTAGTAGCGGGGGGGCGAGATACGCAGTATTTT	CASSLVAGGRDTQYF
TRBV11-3	TRBJ2-5	TRBD1	.	TGTGCCAGCAGCGCCACAGGGGGGCGAGAGACCCAGTACTTC	CASSATGGRETQYF
TRBV5-5	TRBJ1-2	.	.	TGTGCCAGCAGATACTACCTCGGGAGTCCTAACTATGGCTACACCTTC	CASRYYLGSPNYGYTF
TRBV5-1	TRBJ2-7	.	.	TGCGCCAGCAGAGATGCTACGAACTCCTACGAGCAGTACTTC	CASRDATNSYEQYF